The rows below give T cell receptor beta chains drawn from one sample of a study of blood T cell repertoires in COVID-19. Sequenced by immunoSEQ multiplex PCR; TCRdb stores in-frame clones only, minus some. The sample yields about 60,000 clones, roughly 80% seen once. The sample taken for sequencing was peripheral blood. Receptors were obtained from a woman aged 70-85 years with acute or convalescent COVID-19. CDR3s leave out the opening cysteine and the closing phenylalanine or tryptophan.

TRBV3-1/TRBV3-2 ASSQSGQMNTEAF
TRBV19 ASKLAAISTDTQY
TRBV15 ATSRDNLSNQPQH
TRBV30 AWARDTLWTQY
TRBV2 ASTLGGTGELF
TRBV24-1 ATSETGGVGYT
TRBV19 ASSIGQGELGYT
TRBV18 ASSLGQIYEQY
TRBV7-8 ASSFNRGSGNTIY
TRBV5-4 ASSLGQSQGDYGYT
TRBV4-3 ASSQDLSPNSPLH
TRBV2 ASSIGTMGQETQY
TRBV21-1 ASSPKGDQPQH
TRBV5-1 ASSFSGTGGENYGYT
TRBV5-4 ASSLGTGGNQPQH
TRBV4-1 ASSQALAASTDTQY
TRBV7-8 ASSLEGATTSYEQY
TRBV3-1/TRBV3-2 ASSHPGGSSEQY
TRBV11-1 ASSLGQGHTGELF
TRBV7-7 ASSPTGTLNTIY
TRBV7-2 ASSLEAGQGRGYT
TRBV2 ASKMGGAGHQH
TRBV5-1 ASSSAGANGELF
TRBV15 ATSTERAQETQY
TRBV10-3 ALMRGQGAEETQY
TRBV11-2 ASAGGHTGELF
TRBV2 ASSENSLGLLSGNTIY
TRBV7-2 ASSLGGGGNEQF
TRBV7-3 ASSSKRSGSGY
TRBV2 ASSESEEETQY
TRBV2 ASSGQGTNSPLH
TRBV7-2 ASSLGAGGRETQY
TRBV7-3 ASSLGGGVGYT
TRBV6-5 ASSSNTRSGYT
TRBV5-4 ASSLIGTASYT
TRBV19 ASKPPRQGNGYT
TRBV10-1 ASSDSQTRTDTQY
TRBV5-1 ASSPGLAGKQETQY
TRBV6-5 ASSFNWGGPHEQY
TRBV6-5 ASTSQGGSNYGYT
TRBV21-1 ASSEGIRTGGHYSNQPQH
TRBV9 ASSVVQDSPLH
TRBV11-2 ASSLLAAGTYGYT
TRBV6-2/TRBV6-3 ASSASTGADYGYT
TRBV11-3 ASSLIGGYRDEQY